The 20 T cell receptor beta chains below all came from one sample that was sequenced in a study of spatial heterogeneity in lung cancer. The time point denotes: blood at routine non-recurrence follow-up after resection. TCRdb called the 5' RACE reads again in MiXCR, with one record for every CDR3 protein. Of 2,500 to 3,500 distinct CDR3 sequences listed, roughly 51% were seen once; the top ten hold approximately 3.1%. Sequencing was performed on PBMCs, taken at follow-up. Every receptor here comes from a male donor with early-stage non-small cell lung cancer.

In regard to this clonotype: Within a library made for alpha chains, this beta chain is off target, and its count is uninformative. The chain has TRBV5-1 and TRBJ2-3, with no clear D. The V end lost 4 bases, the J end lost 4 bases, and 10 bases lay between the germline ends. Germline CDR1 SGHRS, CDR2 YFSETQ. The CDR3 contains 13 residues. CDR3 residues: CASSRILADTQYF. CDR3 sequence (DNA): TGCGCCAGCAGCCGTATCTTAGCAGATACGCAGTATTTT.

A note on this clonotype: Found in a library prepared for alpha chains, this beta chain is an off-target read, and its abundance has little meaning. The chain uses TRBV20-1 and TRBJ2-5, with D possibly called TRBD1 or TRBD2 (5 bases each). The CDR3 length is 14 residues. The germline V gene has CDR1 DFQATT and CDR2 SNEGSKA (reference sequence). V lost 1 base, J lost 5 bases, and 14 bases lay in between. CDR3 residues: CSARVPRAGETQYF. The CDR3, as DNA: TGCAGTGCTAGAGTCCCGAGGGCAGGGGAGACCCAGTACTTC.

Regarding this clonotype: This beta chain was picked up by a library intended for alpha chains and is off target, so its count carries little meaning. V usage is TRBV20-1 and J usage is TRBJ1-1, with D maybe TRBD1 (5 bases). CDR3 length equals 13 residues. Germline loops: CDR1 DFQATT, CDR2 SNEGSKA (reference sequence). Trimming removed 6 bases at V and 7 bases at J, with 18 bases between. The DNA of the CDR3 is TGCAGTGCATCCGGGGCCTGGGACGGTGAAGCTTTCTTT. Protein: CSASGAWDGEAFF.

In the case of this clonotype: Since the library was made to target alpha chains, this beta chain is a stray read and its abundance is not meaningful. The chain links TRBV11-1 to TRBJ2-7; maybe TRBD1 (5 bases). V was trimmed by 2 bases and J by 4 bases, leaving 15 bases between them. The CDR3 is made up of 15 amino acids. Germline lookup yields CDR1 SGHAT and CDR2 FQDESV (reference sequence). CDR3: CASSLQTASIYEQYF. CDR3 nucleotide sequence: TGTGCCAGCAGCTTACAGACAGCATCAATATACGAGCAGTACTTC.

With regard to this clonotype: Within a library made for alpha chains, this beta chain is off target, and its count is uninformative. The chain carries TRBV28 and TRBJ1-2, with D hard to call. The V end lost 2 bases, the J end lost 4 bases, and 5 bases lay between the germline ends. The CDR3 covers 12 residues. CDR1 and CDR2 (germline): MDHEN, SYDVKM. CDR3 coding DNA: TGTGCCAGCAGTTTAAGGAGCTATGGCTACACCTTC. Translation gives CASSLRSYGYTF.

This clonotype has more than one count but fewer than ten. A library prepared for alpha chains yielded this beta chain as an off-target read; its size is of little meaning. The V gene is TRBV4-3, the J gene TRBJ2-3; D is possibly TRBD1 (5 bases). V lost 0 bases to trimming and J lost 2 bases, with 6 bases between them. Germline V lookup: CDR1 LGHNA, CDR2 YSLEER. The CDR3 spans 14 residues. CDR3 nucleotide sequence: TGCGCCAGCAGCCAAGACAGGGCCACAGATACGCAGTATTTT. Translating it yields CASSQDRATDTQYF.

Concerning this clonotype: Because this beta chain is a stray read in a library intended to capture alpha chains, its abundance should not be given much weight. The V and J genes are TRBV10-2 and TRBJ1-1; D not resolved. CDR1 is WSHSY, CDR2 SAAADI, per germline. The CDR3 is made up of 14 amino acids. Between the trimmed V and J ends, which lost 4 bases and 0 bases, there was a span of 9 bases. CDR3 sequence (DNA): TGCGCCAGCAGTGTTGACGCGATGAACACTGAAGCTTTCTTT. Its protein is CASSVDAMNTEAFF.

Concerning this clonotype itself: This beta chain lies outside the target of a library built for alpha chains; its clone size means little. The chain is built from TRBV5-1 and TRBJ2-2, with 7 bases aligning to TRBD1. Per the germline V gene, CDR1 is SGHRS and CDR2 is YFSETQ. V was clipped by 7 bases and J by 5 bases; unmatched bases: 8. The CDR3 consists of 14 residues. The CDR3 region is CASHTSTGTGELFF. For the CDR3, the DNA is TGCGCCAGCCATACTTCGACAGGGACCGGGGAGCTGTTTTTT.

This clonotype was recorded a few times. The library was built for alpha chains, so this beta chain is an off-target read and its size means little. The genes are TRBV7-6 and TRBJ2-7; the match to TRBD2 covers 10 bases. In germline, CDR1 is SGHVS, CDR2 FNYEAQ. The CDR3 contains 18 residues. After removal of 1 base from V and 5 bases from J, the junction contained 14 bases not matched to a gene. The CDR3 sequence: CASSLVGASGSIDDEQYF. DNA of the CDR3: TGTGCCAGCAGCTTAGTGGGGGCTAGCGGGAGCATTGATGACGAGCAGTACTTC.

This clonotype was picked up a small number of times. Little can be read into the size of this beta chain, an off-target read in a library designed for alpha chains. V gene TRBV4-2 combines with J gene TRBJ2-6, with TRBD1 identical over 12 bases. The CDR3 loop spans 17 amino acids. CDR1 LGHNA and CDR2 YNFKEQ come from the germline V gene. V shed 4 bases and J 0 bases; nucleotides not matched to a gene: 1. This CDR3 reads CASSPGQGASGANVLTF. In nucleotides, the CDR3 is TGTGCCAGCAGCCCGGGACAGGGGGCCTCTGGGGCCAACGTCCTGACTTTC.

This clonotype was detected only a few times. This beta chain is an off-target read within a library intended for alpha chains, so its frequency means little. The chain recombines TRBV7-9 with TRBJ2-7; D unresolved. CDR3 size: 13 residues. Germline V gene sequence: CDR1 SEHNR, CDR2 FQNEAQ (reference sequence). V was pared by 1 base and J by 3 bases, with 7 bases between. The DNA of the CDR3 is TGTGCCAGCAGCTTAGACGGCGTCTACGAGCAGTACTTC. This encodes CASSLDGVYEQYF.

On this clonotype itself: This beta chain is a stray sequence in a library constructed for alpha chains; its clone size is not meaningful. The rearrangement uses TRBV6-2 or TRBV6-3 and TRBJ1-2, with D perhaps TRBD1 (5 bases). The CDR3 sequence is 19 residues long. Trimming removed 6 bases from V and 2 bases from J, with 28 bases in between. The germline gives CDR1 MNHEY, CDR2 SVGEGT. The CDR3 nucleotides are TGTGCCAGCAGCAACGGTGACAGCCCATGGACGACTGAAAACTATGGCTACACCTTC. Translated: CASSNGDSPWTTENYGYTF.

This clonotype was observed a handful of times. Being off target in a library aimed at alpha chains, this beta chain has a size of little meaning. V gene TRBV7-2 combines with J gene TRBJ2-5; maybe TRBD2 (7 bases). The V end lost 5 bases, the J end lost 7 bases, and 26 bases lay between the germline ends. The germline V gene encodes CDR1 SGHTA and CDR2 FQGNSA. The CDR3 is 17 residues long. CDR3 DNA: TGTGCCAGCAGCCCCCGGGGGGATTCGGGGGGCGGTGGGACCCAGTACTTC. Translated: CASSPRGDSGGGGTQYF.

About this clonotype: A library prepared for alpha chains yielded this beta chain as an off-target read; its size is of little meaning. CDR3 residues: CASSLDTDTQYF. The CDR3 DNA sequence: TGTGCCAGCAGCTTAGATACAGATACGCAGTATTTT. The chain is built from TRBV7-9 and TRBJ2-3, with D unclear. Germline CDR1 reads SEHNR; CDR2 reads FQNEAQ (reference sequence). V was pared by 1 base and J by 3 bases, with 2 bases between. This CDR3 is 12 amino acids long.

This clonotype came up a few times. In a library made to pick up alpha chains, this beta chain is a stray read with a size that means little. V gene TRBV12-3 or TRBV12-4 combines with J gene TRBJ2-7; a weak D match, TRBD1 (5 bases). The CDR3 spans 15 residues. Trimming left V 1 base short and J 4 bases short, with 14 bases between. The CDR3 sequence: CASSLGTRAVYEQYF. Written as DNA, the CDR3 is TGTGCCAGCAGTTTAGGGACCAGGGCCGTGTACGAGCAGTACTTC.

Comments on this clonotype: Since it is a stray read in a library aimed at alpha chains, this beta chain has a size that is not meaningful. The chain has TRBV5-1 and TRBJ1-5; D remains ambiguous. This CDR3 spans 13 amino acids. Germline values: CDR1 SGHRS, CDR2 YFSETQ. Trimming left V 2 bases short and J 5 bases short, with 8 bases between. The CDR3 DNA reads as TGCGCCAGCAGCTTCTCCGGCGATCAGCCCCAGCATTTT. Translation: CASSFSGDQPQHF.

Remarks on this clonotype: This beta chain is off target for a library built for alpha chains, so its abundance means little. The CDR3 DNA follows: TGTGCCAGCAGCTTAGTTGGCAGCGGACAAGAGACCCAGTACTTC. Translating gives CASSLVGSGQETQYF. The rearrangement joins TRBV7-9 to TRBJ2-5; D perhaps matches TRBD2 (5 bases). The CDR3 loop spans 15 amino acids. In germline, CDR1 is SEHNR, CDR2 FQNEAQ (reference sequence). V was trimmed by 1 base and J by 2 bases, leaving 11 bases between them.

Of note for this clonotype: A read error may account for a junction end that differs from germline. For a library built for alpha chains, this beta chain is a stray read; little rests on its size. The chain combines TRBV12-3 or TRBV12-4 with TRBJ2-7; D is perhaps TRBD2 (5 bases). There are 14 residues in the CDR3. This CDR3 reads CASSLVASWYEQYF. In DNA, the CDR3 is TGTGCCAGCAGCTTAGTGGCTAGCTGGTACGAGCAGTACTTC.

This clonotype was found a few times. The library was prepared for alpha chains; this beta chain is a stray read, so its frequency means little. The CDR3 nucleotides read TGTGCCAGCAGCTTTGGGGCACAGCAAGAGACCCAGTACTTC. Amino acids: CASSFGAQQETQYF. The rearrangement uses TRBV11-1 and TRBJ2-5; D might be TRBD1 (5 bases). The CDR3 has 14 residues. V lost 3 bases to trimming and J lost 2 bases, with 10 bases between them. Germline CDR1 reads SGHAT; CDR2 reads FQDESV (reference sequence). Filled out from reference TRBV11-1 and TRBJ2-5, the complete variable domain reads EAEVAQSPRYKITEKSQAVAFWCDPISGHATLYWYRQILGQGPELLVQFQDESVVDDSQLPKDRFSAERLKGVDSTLKIQPAELGDSAMYLCASSFGAQQETQYFGPGTRLLVL.

Of note for this clonotype: This beta chain is a stray read from a library made for alpha chains; its abundance is not meaningful. The chain uses TRBV28 and TRBJ2-3; TRBD2 matches 7 bases. The CDR3 spans 15 residues. V was clipped by 7 bases and J by 0 bases; unmatched bases: 7. Germline V gene data show CDR1 as MDHEN and CDR2 as SYDVKM. CDR3 loop: CASTGRRLSTDTQYF. The CDR3 nucleotides read TGTGCCAGCACCGGGAGGAGACTCAGCACAGATACGCAGTATTTT.